This entry lists 29 T cell receptor beta chains sequenced from one sample in a study of CD8 T cells in Susac syndrome. Random-hexamer reverse transcription was applied to roughly 0.5 to 1 ug RNA. TCRdb analysed the immunoSEQ multiplex PCR reads with MiXCR anew, one entry per CDR3 protein. This repertoire shows approximately 140,000 distinct CDR3 sequences, roughly 80% found once; its top ten account for approximately 0.51%. The sample taken for sequencing was CD8+ T cells from PBMCs. The receptors shown here come from a human donor with multiple sclerosis.

This rearrangement joins TRBV19 to TRBJ1-1; D remains unclear. V lost 0 bases, J lost 0 bases, and 5 bases lay in between. The V gene's germline CDR1 is LNHDA and CDR2 SQIVND (reference sequence). This CDR3 is 14 amino acids long. For the CDR3, the DNA is TGTGCCAGTAGTATAGACCCCTTGAACACTGAAGCTTTCTTT. Translating it yields CASSIDPLNTEAFF. Filled out from reference TRBV19 and TRBJ1-1, the complete variable domain reads DGGITQSPKYLFRKEGQNVTLSCEQNLNHDAMYWYRQDPGQGLRLIYYSQIVNDFQKGDIAEGYSVSREKKESFPLTVTSAQKNPTAFYLCASSIDPLNTEAFFGQGTRLTVV.

This clonotype has only one observation. The rearrangement joins TRBV5-1 to TRBJ2-1, with D perhaps matching TRBD1 (5 bases). V was pared by 1 base and J by 0 bases, with 11 bases between. CDR1 is SGHRS, CDR2 YFSETQ, per germline. CDR3 size: 16 residues. CDR3 bases: TGCGCCAGCAGCTTGTACAGGAAAAGCTCCTACAATGAGCAGTTCTTC. Residues: CASSLYRKSSYNEQFF.

The rearrangement uses TRBV4-2 and TRBJ1-1; weak D call: TRBD1 (5 bases). The CDR3 totals 13 residues. Germline V CDR1 and CDR2: LGHNA, YNFKEQ. With 0 bases removed from V and 4 bases from J, the gap between germline ends came to 6 bases. The DNA for the CDR3 is TGTGCCAGCAGCCAAGACCAGGGCACTGAAGCTTTCTTT. It is translated as CASSQDQGTEAFF.

The chain links TRBV4-3 to TRBJ2-1, with 9 bases that match TRBD2. CDR3 length: 15 amino acids. V trimming: 4 bases; J trimming: 6 bases; junction bases outside the gene matches: 7. Germline loops: CDR1 LGHNA, CDR2 YSLEER. The CDR3 reads CASSPTEAGGNEQFF. The CDR3 bases are TGCGCCAGCAGCCCTACGGAAGCGGGAGGCAATGAGCAGTTCTTC.

The V and J genes are TRBV19 and TRBJ1-1; 10 bases are shared with TRBD1. This CDR3 is built from 12 residues. Germline V gene sequence: CDR1 LNHDA, CDR2 SQIVND (reference sequence). The V and J ends lost 8 bases and 3 bases, in that order; junction bases with no gene match: 0. CDR3 nucleotides: TGTGCCAGTGGGACAGGGGACACTGAAGCTTTCTTT. Residues: CASGTGDTEAFF.

The J gene is TRBJ1-1, the V gene TRBV6-1; no definite D call. Germline loops: CDR1 MNHNS, CDR2 SASEGT. Trimming removed 1 base at V and 5 bases at J, with 8 bases between. The CDR3 extends over 13 amino acids. The CDR3 nucleotides are TGTGCCAGCAGTGAAGTGGGGTGGACTGAAGCTTTCTTT. Its translation is CASSEVGWTEAFF.

This chain links TRBV6-5 with TRBJ2-7; perhaps TRBD2 as D (5 bases). CDR3 length equals 15 residues. Looked up from germline, CDR1 is MNHEY and CDR2 is SVGAGI. V gave up 0 bases and J gave up 6 bases, with 15 bases separating them. The CDR3 here is CASSYSGSRGLEQYV. The CDR3, as DNA: TGTGCCAGCAGTTACTCGGGGAGTAGAGGTCTCGAGCAGTACGTC.

Of note for this clonotype: One base away lies a much larger clone, so this may be a sequencing read error. The V call is TRBV7-9, the J call TRBJ2-5; no firm D call. The CDR3 is 14 amino acids. From germline, CDR1 is SEHNR and CDR2 FQNEAQ (reference sequence). Trimming took off 2 bases at V and 2 bases at J, with 9 bases between the two ends. The CDR3: CASSLINRQETQYF. In DNA form, the CDR3 reads TGTGCCAGCAGCTTAATCAACCGACAAGAGACCCAGTACTTC. The full variable domain, completed using reference TRBV7-9 and TRBJ2-5, is DTGVSQNPRHKITKRGQNVTFRCDPISEHNRLYWYRQTLGQGPEFLTYFQNEAQLEKSRLLSDRFSAERPKGSFSTLEIQRTEQGDSAMYLCASSLINRQETQYFGPGTRLLVL.

The rearrangement uses TRBV5-6 and TRBJ2-1; D unresolved. V was shortened by 0 bases and J by 5 bases, with 6 bases between the two germline ends. This CDR3 comprises 13 residues. From germline, CDR1 is SGHDT and CDR2 YYEEEE. The CDR3 loop is CASSLDSHNEQFF. In DNA, the CDR3 is TGTGCCAGCAGCTTGGACAGCCACAATGAGCAGTTCTTC.

V is TRBV30 and J is TRBJ2-7, with a weak D call TRBD1 (6 bases). CDR3 length equals 14 residues. Germline-derived CDR1 and CDR2 are GTSNPN and SVGIG (reference sequence). V was cut by 4 bases and J by 4 bases, with 17 bases left in between. CDR3 DNA sequence: TGTGCCTGGACAACCGGGGTCAGGGGATACGAGCAGTACTTC. Translating it yields CAWTTGVRGYEQYF.

This clonotype was seen more than once but under ten times. The V and J genes are TRBV4-1 and TRBJ2-7; D is possibly TRBD1 or TRBD2 (5 bases each). Germline assignment: CDR1 MGHRA and CDR2 YSYEKL. Trimming shortened V by 4 bases and J by 2 bases, and 12 bases separated the two germline ends. The CDR3 is 14 amino acids. CDR3 DNA: TGCGCCAGCAGCCCGGGACCATCCCCCTACGAGCAGTACTTC. As protein: CASSPGPSPYEQYF.

The chain uses TRBV7-9 and TRBJ1-1; D not certain. This CDR3 region has 12 residues. Trimming removed 1 base from V and 3 bases from J, with 3 bases in between. The germline V gene encodes CDR1 SEHNR and CDR2 FQNEAQ (reference sequence). The CDR3 DNA reads TGTGCCAGCAGCTTAGATTACACTGAAGCTTTCTTT. This codes for CASSLDYTEAFF.

The DNA of the CDR3 is TGTGCCACACAGGGGACTATGAACACTGAAGCTTTCTTT. It yields the protein CATQGTMNTEAFF. This chain links TRBV27 with TRBJ1-1, with TRBD1 matching 7 bases. Germline V gene sequence: CDR1 MNHEY, CDR2 SMNVEV (reference sequence). This CDR3 is built from 13 residues. V lost 10 bases to trimming and J lost 0 bases; unmatched junction nucleotides: 5.

In this sample, this clonotype turned up once. The rearrangement links TRBV9 to TRBJ2-3, with D perhaps matching TRBD2 (6 bases). The CDR3 extends over 13 amino acids. Trimming pared 2 bases from V and 10 bases from J, leaving 14 bases between. The germline V gene encodes CDR1 SGDLS and CDR2 YYNGEE. This chain's CDR3 is CASSVSGAPPQYF. The CDR3 bases are TGTGCCAGCAGCGTTTCGGGAGCACCCCCGCAGTATTTT.

This sequence joins TRBV4-1 and TRBJ1-1, with D possibly being TRBD1 (5 bases). With 4 bases removed from V and 8 bases from J, the gap between germline ends came to 14 bases. Germline V gene lookup returns CDR1 MGHRA and CDR2 YSYEKL. The CDR3 loop spans 13 amino acids. In DNA form, the CDR3 reads TGCGCCAGCAGCCTGACAGTAGGGCCCGAAGCTTTCTTT. Amino acids: CASSLTVGPEAFF.

This chain joins TRBV27 and TRBJ2-7; 9 bases are shared with TRBD1. Germline CDR1 MNHEY, CDR2 SMNVEV (reference sequence). J lost 3 bases, V lost 5 bases, and 11 bases had no gene match. The CDR3 loop spans 16 amino acids. The DNA of the CDR3 is TGTGCCAGCAGTCTGATTCTCGGGACAGGGATCTACGAGCAGTACTTC. Translated: CASSLILGTGIYEQYF.

The chain carries TRBV4-1 and TRBJ2-3, with TRBD2 matching 8 bases. The trim removed 0 bases at V and 2 bases at J, leaving 7 bases unmatched. The CDR3 covers 17 residues. Germline-derived CDR1 and CDR2 are MGHRA and YSYEKL. The CDR3 reads CASSQDQRAGDTDTQYF. The CDR3 bases are TGCGCCAGCAGCCAAGATCAGCGAGCGGGGGACACAGATACGCAGTATTTT.

The CDR3 loop is CASSLDSAITGELFF. Written as DNA, the CDR3 is TGTGCCAGCAGCTTGGATAGCGCAATCACCGGGGAGCTGTTTTTT. The V and J genes are TRBV5-4 and TRBJ2-2, with D tentatively TRBD2 (5 bases). Per germline, CDR1 SGHNT and CDR2 YYREEE (reference sequence). V lost 0 bases and J lost 4, with 10 bases in between. The CDR3 loop spans 15 amino acids.

V gene TRBV4-1 combines with J gene TRBJ1-4; 10 bases fit TRBD1. CDR1 and CDR2 (germline): MGHRA, YSYEKL. This CDR3 region has 18 residues. Losses at the gene ends were 0 bases for V and 7 bases for J; bases not matched to a gene: 11. CDR3 sequence: CASSQEGSAGQGPEKLFF. CDR3 sequence (DNA): TGCGCCAGCAGCCAAGAAGGATCCGCGGGACAGGGGCCTGAAAAACTGTTTTTT.

This rearrangement joins TRBV13 to TRBJ2-1, with 8 bases lining up with TRBD1. In germline, CDR1 is PRHDT, CDR2 FYEKMQ (reference sequence). The CDR3 is made up of 15 amino acids. Germline trimming cut 5 bases from V and 9 bases from J; bases unmatched to any gene: 12. CDR3 region: CASSPTGQGVGEQFF. Written as DNA, the CDR3 is TGTGCCAGCAGCCCAACCGGACAGGGAGTAGGTGAGCAGTTCTTC.

CDR3 sequence: CASRQGSYGYTF. The CDR3 nucleotides are TGTGCCAGCAGACAGGGTTCCTATGGCTACACCTTC. The gene calls are TRBV6-2 or TRBV6-3 and TRBJ1-2, with D tentatively TRBD1 (6 bases). Trimming shortened V by 6 bases and J by 4 bases, and 9 bases separated the two germline ends. CDR3 length: 12 residues. Per germline, CDR1 MNHEY and CDR2 SVGEGT.

The chain has TRBV27 and TRBJ2-1; D gene ambiguous. V was clipped by 5 bases and J by 0 bases, with 8 bases between them. Germline V gives CDR1 MNHEY, CDR2 SMNVEV (reference sequence). CDR3 length: 14 amino acids. The CDR3 coding sequence is TGTGCCAGCAGTAACGACAACTCCTACAATGAGCAGTTCTTC. Amino acids: CASSNDNSYNEQFF.

The rearrangement links TRBV19 to TRBJ1-2, with 9 nucleotides matching TRBD1. The CDR3 runs 16 residues. J gave up 5 bases and V 2 bases, and 9 bases lay outside the gene matches. Germline CDR1 and CDR2: LNHDA and SQIVND (reference sequence). CDR3 protein: CASSINPGQGRYGYTF. Here the CDR3 DNA reads TGTGCCAGTAGTATAAACCCAGGACAGGGGAGGTATGGCTACACCTTC. The whole variable domain, remainder taken from reference TRBV19 and TRBJ1-2, is DGGITQSPKYLFRKEGQNVTLSCEQNLNHDAMYWYRQDPGQGLRLIYYSQIVNDFQKGDIAEGYSVSREKKESFPLTVTSAQKNPTAFYLCASSINPGQGRYGYTFGSGTRLTVV.

The chain recombines TRBV27 with TRBJ2-1; 8 bases agree with TRBD1. Losses at the gene ends were 4 bases for V and 6 bases for J; bases not matched to a gene: 11. CDR3 length: 16 residues. Germline V gives CDR1 MNHEY, CDR2 SMNVEV (reference sequence). The CDR3 here is CASSYPDRGSVNEQFF. The CDR3 coding sequence is TGTGCCAGCAGTTACCCCGACAGGGGTTCGGTCAATGAGCAGTTCTTC.

V and J are TRBV19 and TRBJ2-3, with D unclear. This CDR3 has 13 amino acids. With 4 bases removed from V and 0 bases from J, the gap between germline ends came to 5 bases. The germline gives CDR1 LNHDA, CDR2 SQIVND (reference sequence). The CDR3: CASSKQSTDTQYF. CDR3 DNA: TGTGCCAGTAGTAAGCAAAGCACAGATACGCAGTATTTT. The full variable domain, with the rest looked up from reference TRBV19 and TRBJ2-3, is DGGITQSPKYLFRKEGQNVTLSCEQNLNHDAMYWYRQDPGQGLRLIYYSQIVNDFQKGDIAEGYSVSREKKESFPLTVTSAQKNPTAFYLCASSKQSTDTQYFGPGTRLTVL.

V gene TRBV15 combines with J gene TRBJ2-1; TRBD2 aligns across 8 bases. The V and J ends lost 3 bases and 8 bases, in that order; junction bases with no gene match: 12. Germline lookup yields CDR1 LNHNV and CDR2 YYDKDF (reference sequence). The CDR3 spans 16 residues. CDR3: CATSSAGGANGDEQFF. The CDR3 region has the DNA TGTGCCACCAGCAGCGCCGGGGGGGCGAATGGGGATGAGCAGTTCTTC.

The chain recombines TRBV7-9 with TRBJ1-5; tentative D call: TRBD1 (6 bases). Between the trimmed V and J ends, which lost 5 bases and 4 bases, there was a span of 15 bases. CDR1 is SEHNR and CDR2 is FQNEAQ in the germline V gene (reference sequence). The CDR3 runs 15 residues. The CDR3 DNA sequence: TGTGCCAGCAGCCCGGCAGGGGTTGAGAATCAGCCCCAGCATTTT. Translation gives CASSPAGVENQPQHF.

The chain carries TRBV6-5 and TRBJ2-1; no reliable D call. CDR3 size: 13 residues. Looked up from germline, CDR1 is MNHEY and CDR2 is SVGAGI. V gave up 10 bases and J gave up 10 bases, with 20 bases separating them. The CDR3 DNA follows: TGTGCCACTTTCTCACCCTCTGAGAGAGAGCAGTTCTTC. This encodes CATFSPSEREQFF.

This rearrangement joins TRBV4-1 to TRBJ2-3; D gene uncertain. Germline V CDR1 and CDR2: MGHRA, YSYEKL. The ends were cut back, 1 base at V and 6 bases at J, with 8 bases in the middle. This CDR3 spans 13 amino acids. The CDR3 bases are TGCGCCAGCAGCCAAGCCGACCCGGATACGCAGTATTTT. Protein: CASSQADPDTQYF.